One and the same sample provided the 24 T cell receptor beta chains below, sequenced in a study of blood T cell repertoires in COVID-19. Using immunoSEQ multiplex PCR, the repertoire was profiled, and TCRdb retains in-frame clones only, with some absent. The table includes around 44,000 clones, around 92% detected once. The sample consisted of peripheral blood. All receptors come from a human donor in a cohort sampled during active COVID-19.

This clone was seen once. This CDR3 reads CASSPQGSNTGELFF. As DNA, the CDR3 is TGTGCCAGCAGCCCCCAGGGATCGAACACCGGGGAGCTGTTTTTT. The genes are TRBV3-1 (or the pseudogene TRBV3-2) and TRBJ2-2; the D gene is possibly TRBD1 (5 bases). This CDR3 is built from 15 residues. With 4 bases removed from V and 0 bases from J, the gap between germline ends came to 9 bases. The germline V gene encodes CDR1 LGHDT and CDR2 YNNKEL (reference sequence).

V is TRBV19 and J is TRBJ1-1; 10 bases agree with TRBD1. The V segment lost 5 bases and the J segment 7 bases; nucleotides outside the gene matches: 4. Germline CDR1 LNHDA, CDR2 SQIVND (reference sequence). The CDR3 sequence is 13 residues long. The CDR3 is CASSWTGGNEAFF. As DNA, the CDR3 is TGTGCCAGTAGTTGGACAGGGGGTAATGAAGCTTTCTTT.

The chain employs TRBV5-1 and TRBJ2-5, with 7 nucleotides matching TRBD2. V dropped 1 base and J dropped 5; count of bases not matched to a gene: 2. Germline lookup yields CDR1 SGHRS and CDR2 YFSETQ. CDR3 length: 13 residues. This CDR3 is CASSLTGRETQYF. For the CDR3, the DNA is TGCGCCAGCAGCTTGACCGGGAGGGAGACCCAGTACTTC.

This clone was seen once. The chain links TRBV15 to TRBJ1-6; D might be TRBD1 (5 bases). Germline lookup yields CDR1 LNHNV and CDR2 YYDKDF (reference sequence). Trimming shortened V by 0 bases and J by 10 bases, and 16 bases separated the two germline ends. The CDR3 covers 16 residues. The CDR3 DNA reads TGTGCCACCAGCAGAGATCTAAGGGGTAACGGATCACCCCTCCACTTT. The encoded protein is CATSRDLRGNGSPLHF. Looking up the rest from reference TRBV15 and TRBJ1-6 gives the full variable domain: DAMVIQNPRYQVTQFGKPVTLSCSQTLNHNVMYWYQQKSSQAPKLLFHYYDKDFNNEADTPDNFQSRRPNTSFCFLDIRSPGLGDTAMYLCATSRDLRGNGSPLHFGNGTRLTVT.

The chain has TRBV7-6 and TRBJ1-1; possible D gene TRBD1, 6 bases. Germline assignment: CDR1 SGHVS and CDR2 FNYEAQ. This CDR3 comprises 15 residues. The V and J ends lost 1 base and 6 bases respectively, with 15 bases between them. The CDR3 sequence: CASSLVTGPIAEAFF. In DNA, the CDR3 is TGTGCCAGCAGCTTAGTAACAGGGCCCATCGCTGAAGCTTTCTTT.

V is TRBV5-5 and J is TRBJ1-4; 8 nucleotides match TRBD1. CDR1 and CDR2 from the germline V gene are SGHKS and YYEKEE (reference sequence). V trimming: 3 bases; J trimming: 7 bases; junction bases outside the gene matches: 8. The CDR3 is made up of 15 amino acids. CDR3 nucleotides: TGTGCCAGCAGCTCTAACAGGGGGAGGAGTGAAAAACTGTTTTTT. It specifies CASSSNRGRSEKLFF.

This sequence joins TRBV28 and TRBJ2-1; no reliable D call. There are 13 residues in the CDR3. CDR1 MDHEN and CDR2 SYDVKM come from the germline V gene. Trimming removed 6 bases from V and 6 bases from J, with 12 bases in between. Here the CDR3 DNA reads TGTGCCAGCAGGTCAAGCGCGGCCAATGAGCAGTTCTTC. Its protein is CASRSSAANEQFF.

The count of this clone is one. The chain uses TRBV4-3 and TRBJ2-1, with TRBD2 identical over 15 bases. The CDR3 covers 19 residues. V shed 0 bases and J 4 bases; nucleotides not matched to a gene: 7. Germline lookup yields CDR1 LGHNA and CDR2 YSLEER. CDR3 sequence: CASSQDPPGTSGRYNEQFF. The CDR3 DNA follows: TGCGCCAGCAGCCAAGATCCCCCGGGGACTAGCGGGAGGTACAATGAGCAGTTCTTC.

V gene TRBV7-2 combines with J gene TRBJ2-5, with TRBD1 matching 9 bases. Germline CDR1 SGHTA, CDR2 FQGNSA. The J segment lost 1 base and the V segment lost 3 bases, leaving 3 bases of the junction unmatched. The CDR3 consists of 15 residues. DNA of the CDR3: TGTGCCAGCAGCTTTTGGACAGGGGTCCAAGAGACCCAGTACTTC. Translated, it gives CASSFWTGVQETQYF.

The V gene is TRBV10-1, the J gene TRBJ2-1; tentatively, D is TRBD2 (6 bases). The germline V gene encodes CDR1 WNHNN and CDR2 SYGVQD (reference sequence). V lost 3 bases and J lost 7, with 10 bases in between. This CDR3 contains 13 residues. DNA for the CDR3: TGCGCCAGCAGTGACGGGAGAGGGAATGAGCAGTTCTTC. Amino acid sequence: CASSDGRGNEQFF.

The V and J genes are TRBV3-1 (or the pseudogene TRBV3-2) and TRBJ1-3; 8 positions agree with TRBD1. V lost 4 bases to trimming and J lost 4 bases; unmatched junction nucleotides: 3. Germline V lookup: CDR1 LGHDT, CDR2 YNNKEL (reference sequence). This CDR3 has 14 residues. CDR3 protein: CASSLRDRGNTIYF. CDR3 coding DNA: TGTGCCAGCAGCCTCCGGGACAGGGGAAACACCATATATTTT.

V and J are TRBV25-1 and TRBJ1-2; D possibly corresponds to TRBD1 (5 bases). Germline-derived CDR1 and CDR2 are MGHDK and SYGVNS. CDR3 length: 16 residues. V was pared by 7 bases and J by 2 bases, with 20 bases between. CDR3 DNA sequence: TGTGCCAGCACCCATACCAACTCGGCAGGGAACTATGGCTACACCTTC. Translation: CASTHTNSAGNYGYTF.

For the CDR3, the DNA is TGTGCCAGCAGTTGCGGGGGGGCCATGAACACTGAAGCTTTCTTT. Amino acids: CASSCGGAMNTEAFF. This sequence joins TRBV6-2 or TRBV6-3 and TRBJ1-1, with a tentative D call TRBD1 (6 bases). The CDR3 sequence is 15 residues long. V lost 4 bases to trimming and J lost 0 bases, with 12 bases between them. Germline V CDR1 and CDR2: MNHEY, SVGEGT.

The rearrangement uses TRBV20-1 and TRBJ1-2, with D perhaps TRBD1 (6 bases). V lost 3 bases and J 2 bases, leaving 7 bases between the germline ends. The CDR3 spans 12 residues. CDR1 is DFQATT, CDR2 SNEGSKA, per germline (reference sequence). The CDR3 is CSASTGNYGYTF. The CDR3 DNA sequence: TGCAGTGCTAGTACAGGGAACTATGGCTACACCTTC.

The chain employs TRBV29-1 and TRBJ1-3; perhaps TRBD1 as D (6 bases). Trimming removed 6 bases at V and 0 bases at J, with 9 bases between. The CDR3 consists of 13 residues. CDR1 SQVTM and CDR2 ANQGSEA come from the germline V gene. The CDR3 here is CSVWTVSGNTIYF. CDR3 DNA sequence: TGCAGCGTCTGGACAGTCTCTGGAAACACCATATATTTT.

This rearrangement joins TRBV3-1 (or the pseudogene TRBV3-2) to TRBJ2-7, with TRBD1 as a possible D gene (8 bases). The V end was cut by 5 bases, the J end by 4 bases, with 15 bases between. CDR3 length: 14 amino acids. The germline V gene encodes CDR1 LGHDT and CDR2 YNNKEL (reference sequence). The DNA for the CDR3 is TGTGCCAGCAGCTTCGGACAGGGAGGGTACGAGCAGTACTTC. Translating it yields CASSFGQGGYEQYF.

This clone was seen only once. The V gene is TRBV5-1, the J gene TRBJ2-2, with TRBD2 identical over 11 bases. V gave up 0 bases and J gave up 8 bases; unmatched junction bases: 6. This CDR3 region has 16 residues. CDR1 is SGHRS and CDR2 is YFSETQ in the germline V gene. DNA for the CDR3: TGCGCCAGCAGCTTGGTTACTAGCGGGAGTCGGGGGGAGCTGTTTTTT. It codes for CASSLVTSGSRGELFF.

The genes are TRBV7-8 and TRBJ2-1; the D gene is possibly TRBD2 (7 bases). Deletions cut 4 bases from V and 0 bases from J, with 22 bases between. CDR1 SGHVS and CDR2 FQNEAQ come from the germline V gene. This CDR3 contains 19 residues. CDR3 sequence: CASSSGVTGGLLSYNEQFF. The CDR3 DNA follows: TGTGCCAGCAGCTCCGGGGTGACGGGGGGCCTACTCTCCTACAATGAGCAGTTCTTC.

V and J are TRBV18 and TRBJ2-5, with a weak D call TRBD2 (6 bases). This CDR3 comprises 15 residues. Germline lookup yields CDR1 KGHSH and CDR2 LQKENI. Trimming stripped 5 bases from V and 5 bases from J, with 18 bases between. The CDR3 DNA reads as TGTGCCAGCTCAACCAGGGACTCCCTCGGGGAGACCCAGTACTTC. This encodes CASSTRDSLGETQYF.

CDR3 region: CASSQGGLQPQHF. The CDR3, as DNA: TGTGCCAGCAGCCAAGGGGGCCTTCAGCCCCAGCATTTT. The chain joins TRBV7-2 to TRBJ1-5; TRBD1 matches at 7 bases. Trimming took 5 bases from V and 6 from J; bases not matched to a gene: 4. Germline V gene data show CDR1 as SGHTA and CDR2 as FQGNSA. The CDR3 length is 13 residues. The full variable domain, completed using reference TRBV7-2 and TRBJ1-5, is GAGVSQSPSNKVTEKGKDVELRCDPISGHTALYWYRQSLGQGLEFLIYFQGNSAPDKSGLPSDRFSAERTGGSVSTLTIQRTQQEDSAVYLCASSQGGLQPQHFGDGTRLSIL.

The chain employs TRBV24-1 and TRBJ2-3; 7 nucleotides align to TRBD2. From germline, CDR1 is KGHDR and CDR2 SFDVKD. This CDR3 region has 16 residues. Trimming removed 4 bases from V and 4 bases from J; junction bases left unmatched: 10. CDR3 sequence reads: CATSDRGSGKPDTQYF. The DNA of the CDR3 is TGTGCCACCAGTGACCGAGGAAGCGGGAAGCCAGATACGCAGTATTTT.

V gene TRBV7-8 combines with J gene TRBJ2-3; 10 positions agree with TRBD2. The germline gives CDR1 SGHVS, CDR2 FQNEAQ. The CDR3 is made up of 16 amino acids. The V segment lost 2 bases and the J segment 5 bases; nucleotides outside the gene matches: 7. The chain's CDR3 is CASSLLAGAGGDTQYF. The CDR3 region has the DNA TGTGCCAGCAGCTTACTAGCGGGGGCCGGGGGAGATACGCAGTATTTT.

The chain employs TRBV5-6 and TRBJ2-5; 8 bases align to TRBD2. The junction had 6 bases not matched to a gene; V was cut back by 1 base and J by 4 bases. Germline values: CDR1 SGHDT, CDR2 YYEEEE. The CDR3 spans 15 residues. The CDR3 loop reads CASSLLRGAPETQYF. The DNA for the CDR3 is TGTGCCAGCAGCTTGTTGCGGGGGGCCCCAGAGACCCAGTACTTC.

The chain is built from TRBV11-2 and TRBJ1-1, with D possibly TRBD1 on 5 matching bases. The V and J ends lost 0 bases and 1 base respectively, with 6 bases between them. CDR3 length equals 14 residues. Germline CDR1 SGHAT, CDR2 FQNNGV. This CDR3 is CASSLEGANTEAFF. CDR3 DNA sequence: TGTGCCAGCAGCTTAGAAGGGGCGAACACTGAAGCTTTCTTT.